Shown below are 2 T cell receptor beta chains from a single sample sequenced in a study of graft-versus-host responses after intestinal transplantation. These receptors' targets are unknown. Using immunoSEQ multiplex PCR, the repertoire was profiled, and TCRdb retains in-frame clones only, with some absent. The profile covers around 110,000 clones, with roughly 86% appearing a single time and around 0.76% taken by the ten largest. The source material was unstimulated CD4+ T cells sorted from spleen or lymph node cells, sampled before transplant. Receptors were obtained from a human donor who was the organ donor for an intestinal transplant.

The V call is TRBV7-6, the J call TRBJ1-1; maybe TRBD1 (5 bases). Germline V gene data show CDR1 as SGHVS and CDR2 as FNYEAQ. Trimming stripped 6 bases from V and 5 bases from J, with 13 bases between. The CDR3 totals 13 residues. CDR3 bases: TGTGCCAGCAGTAAAACGGGGGGAACTGAAGCTTTCTTT. Amino acid sequence: CASSKTGGTEAFF. Complete variable domain (other parts from reference TRBV7-6 and TRBJ1-1): GAGVSQSPRYKVTKRGQDVALRCDPISGHVSLYWYRQALGQGPEFLTYFNYEAQQDKSGLPNDRFSAERPEGSISTLTIQRTEQRDSAMYRCASSKTGGTEAFFGQGTRLTVV.

This rearrangement joins TRBV6-4 to TRBJ1-6; D is undetermined. CDR1 is MRHNA, CDR2 SNTAGT, per germline. With 3 bases removed from V and 0 bases from J, the gap between germline ends came to 6 bases. CDR3 length: 15 residues. In nucleotides, the CDR3 is TGTGCCAGCAGTGAGCTTAGCTCCTATAATTCACCCCTCCACTTT. Residues: CASSELSSYNSPLHF.